Sequencing of this T cell receptor beta chain was carried out in a study of pediatric ulcerative colitis. Clones were read by immunoSEQ multiplex PCR, and TCRdb kept only the in-frame ones, dropping some. Of about 5,800 clones listed, around 92% were seen once; the top ten hold 1.5% to 2%. Colonoscopy and blood draw happened at the same time. In germline, CDR1 is KGHSH, CDR2 LQKENI. CDR3 length equals 15 residues. Trimming took off 6 bases at V and 0 bases at J, with 15 bases between the two ends. The sequencing input was blood. The chain uses TRBV18 and TRBJ2-7; no definite D call. This clonotype originated in a girl aged 5-17 years who was a control in a study of pediatric ulcerative colitis. The CDR3 coding sequence is TGTGCCAGCTCCCGACTTCATACAACCTCCTACGAGCAGTACTTC. Its protein is CASSRLHTTSYEQYF.